This entry describes one TCR beta chain. The record originates from a study of cytomegalovirus exposure and HLA in healthy donors. Germline V gene data show CDR1 as MGHRA and CDR2 as YSYEKL. Trimming cost V 0 bases and J 2 bases; bases outside gene matches: 6. The CDR3 has 17 amino acids. 13 Jbeta primers and 60 Vbeta primers were used for the PCR. Some clones are missing from TCRdb's copy, which holds only in-frame ones; the method was immunoSEQ multiplex PCR. Here the sample spans around 270,000 clones, 75% to 90% being singletons. V and J are TRBV4-1 and TRBJ2-1; 8 bases fit TRBD2. Sequenced: PBMCs. This receptor was obtained from a girl under 10 years old in good health and CMV-seronegative. CDR3 protein: CASSQDHSGGTYNEQFF. Written as DNA, the CDR3 is TGCGCCAGCAGCCAAGATCACAGCGGGGGAACCTACAATGAGCAGTTCTTC.